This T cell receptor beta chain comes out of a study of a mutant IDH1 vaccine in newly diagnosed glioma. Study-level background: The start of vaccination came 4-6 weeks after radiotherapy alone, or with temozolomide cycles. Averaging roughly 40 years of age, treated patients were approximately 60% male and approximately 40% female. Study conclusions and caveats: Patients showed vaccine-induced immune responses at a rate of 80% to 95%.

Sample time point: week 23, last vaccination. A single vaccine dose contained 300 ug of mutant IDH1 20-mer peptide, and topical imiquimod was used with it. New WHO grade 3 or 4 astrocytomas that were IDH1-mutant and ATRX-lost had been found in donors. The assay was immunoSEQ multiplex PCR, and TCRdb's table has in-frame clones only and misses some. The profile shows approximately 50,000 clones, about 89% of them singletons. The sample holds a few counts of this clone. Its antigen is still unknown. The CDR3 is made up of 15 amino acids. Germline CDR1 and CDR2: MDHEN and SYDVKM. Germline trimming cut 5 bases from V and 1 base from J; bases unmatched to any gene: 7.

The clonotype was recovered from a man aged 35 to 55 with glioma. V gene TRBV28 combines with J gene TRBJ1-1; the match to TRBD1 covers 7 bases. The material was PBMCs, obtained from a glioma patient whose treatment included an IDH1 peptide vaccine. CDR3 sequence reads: CASSVPRTGNTEAFF. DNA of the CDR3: TGTGCCAGCAGTGTACCCAGGACAGGGAACACTGAAGCTTTCTTT.